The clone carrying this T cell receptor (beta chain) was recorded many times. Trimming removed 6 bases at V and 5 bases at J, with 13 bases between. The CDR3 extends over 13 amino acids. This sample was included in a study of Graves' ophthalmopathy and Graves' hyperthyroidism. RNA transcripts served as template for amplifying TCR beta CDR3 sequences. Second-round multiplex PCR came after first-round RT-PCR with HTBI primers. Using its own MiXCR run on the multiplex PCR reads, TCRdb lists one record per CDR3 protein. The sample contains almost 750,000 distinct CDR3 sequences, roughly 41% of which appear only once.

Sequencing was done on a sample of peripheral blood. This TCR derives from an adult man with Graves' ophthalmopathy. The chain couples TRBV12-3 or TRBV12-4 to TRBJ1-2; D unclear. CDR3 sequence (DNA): TGTGCCAGCAGGTCCCACGCTCGGTATGGCTACACCTTC. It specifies CASRSHARYGYTF.